The rows below give T cell receptor beta chains drawn from one sample of a study of blood T cell repertoires in COVID-19. Repertoires were generated with immunoSEQ multiplex PCR, while TCRdb's copy carries only in-frame clones and drops some. The sample has hundreds of thousands of clones, about 93% seen once. Sequenced sample: peripheral blood. All receptors derive from a man aged 55 to 70 with COVID-19, enrolled during active disease. CDR3s include the opening cysteine and the closing phenylalanine or tryptophan. Fields, in order: CDR3 length, clone size, V gene, J gene, D gene, CDR3 DNA, CDR3 protein. The D gene is left open where the match is weak. Clone size appears in some rows only: once, few, many, or a class for an expanded clone.

16	NA	TRBV6-1	TRBJ2-7	TRBD2	TGTGCCAGCAGTGGGGGGACTAGCGGGGTTCCCTACGAGCAGTACTTC	CASSGGTSGVPYEQYF
12	NA	TRBV28	TRBJ1-1	NA	TGTGCCAGCAGTCCCACTACCCCGGAGGCTTTCTTT	CASSPTTPEAFF
15	NA	TRBV9	TRBJ2-2	NA	TGTGCCAGCAGCGTATCGGGACAGAACACCGGGGAGCTGTTTTTT	CASSVSGQNTGELFF
13	NA	TRBV9	TRBJ1-6	NA	TGTGCCAGCAGCGGAGAGGGTAGTTCACCCCTCCACTTT	CASSGEGSSPLHF
13	NA	TRBV2	TRBJ1-2	NA	TGTGCCAGCAAGAGCAGGTGGAACTATGGCTACACCTTC	CASKSRWNYGYTF
16	NA	TRBV4-2	TRBJ2-7	NA	TGTGCCAGCAGCCAAGTAGGCCAAGCGCATTCCTACGAGCAGTACTTC	CASSQVGQAHSYEQYF
17	NA	TRBV28	TRBJ2-1	TRBD1	TGTGCCAGCAGTTTACCAGCAGGAGGGACAGGGAGTAATGAGCAGTTCTTC	CASSLPAGGTGSNEQFF
16	NA	TRBV7-2	TRBJ2-2	NA	TGTGCCAGCAGCTTAGCGGGGGCCTCTATAGCCGGGGAGCTGTTTTTT	CASSLAGASIAGELFF
15	once	TRBV6-5	TRBJ1-2	TRBD1	TGTGCCAGCAGCAAACCGGGACAGGGGTATCGGGGCTACACCTTC	CASSKPGQGYRGYTF
14	NA	TRBV19	TRBJ2-1	TRBD2	TGTGCCAGTACGGCTAGCGGCTCCTACAATGAGCAGTTCTTC	CASTASGSYNEQFF
14	NA	TRBV5-4	TRBJ1-6	NA	TGTGCCAGCAGCATCCAGGGTGATGGATCACCCCTCCACTTT	CASSIQGDGSPLHF
13	NA	TRBV30	TRBJ1-5	NA	TGTGCCTGGACCCACAGTCACGATCAGCCCCAGCATTTT	CAWTHSHDQPQHF
15	NA	TRBV6-5	TRBJ2-7	NA	TGTGCCAGCAGTTACATATGGGGGGGGCAGTACGAGCAGTACTTC	CASSYIWGGQYEQYF
16	NA	TRBV4-1	TRBJ1-2	NA	TGCGCCAGCAGCCGTGGCACTGAGGTGTCTAACTATGGCTACACCTTC	CASSRGTEVSNYGYTF
16	NA	TRBV6-5	TRBJ2-7	NA	TGTGCCAGCAGTTACCGCCAGGGTTCTGGTAGCTACGAGCAGTACTTC	CASSYRQGSGSYEQYF
14	once	TRBV7-9	TRBJ2-7	NA	TGTGCCAGCAGCTTAGCCTCCAGTACCTACGAGCAGTACTTC	CASSLASSTYEQYF
16	NA	TRBV28	TRBJ2-1	TRBD1	TGTGCCAGCAGTTTAAGTTCCCCGGGACAGGGACGAGAGCAGTTCTTC	CASSLSSPGQGREQFF
13	NA	TRBV5-4	TRBJ1-2	NA	TGTGCCAGCAGCTTGGCAGGGGTGGATGGCTACACCTTC	CASSLAGVDGYTF
16	NA	TRBV4-3	TRBJ2-2	TRBD1	TGCGCCAGCAGCCAACGGACAGGTGTGAACACCGGGGAGCTGTTTTTT	CASSQRTGVNTGELFF
14	NA	TRBV5-4	TRBJ1-1	TRBD1	TGTGCCAGCAGCCGACAGGGGCTTCTCACTGAAGCTTTCTTT	CASSRQGLLTEAFF
16	NA	TRBV29-1	TRBJ1-1	TRBD1	TGCAGCGCCCGGAATTTGGACTCGACAGGGGGCAAAAGGGCTTTCTTT	CSARNLDSTGGKRAFF
17	few	TRBV6-2/TRBV6-3	TRBJ1-2	NA	TGTGCCAGCAGTTATGGCTATGGGAGAGTGCAGTCTCATGGCTACACCTTC	CASSYGYGRVQSHGYTF
14	NA	TRBV2	TRBJ1-6	TRBD1	TGTGCCAGCAGTGACGGCCAGGGGGGATCACCCCTCCACTTT	CASSDGQGGSPLHF
16	NA	TRBV30	TRBJ2-3	TRBD2	TGTGCCTGGAGTGTATTGGGACTAGCAATCACAGATACGCAGTATTTT	CAWSVLGLAITDTQYF
15	NA	TRBV11-2	TRBJ1-2	NA	TGTGCCAGCAGCTTAGACCCCGCCGTCACTTATGGCTACACCTTC	CASSLDPAVTYGYTF
13	NA	TRBV30	TRBJ2-7	NA	TGTGCCTGGAGTGCTTACTCTGGCGGCGAGCAGTACTTC	CAWSAYSGGEQYF
16	NA	TRBV3-1/TRBV3-2	TRBJ1-6	TRBD1	TGTGCCAGCAGCCAAGATCTTACGACAGGGAATTCACCCCTCCACTTT	CASSQDLTTGNSPLHF
13	NA	TRBV30	TRBJ2-3	NA	TGTGCCTGGAGTACCGGTAGCACAGATACGCAGTATTTT	CAWSTGSTDTQYF
14	once	TRBV1	TRBJ2-7	NA	TGCACCAGCAGCCAAGGGACTAGCCCCTACGAGCAGTACTTC	CTSSQGTSPYEQYF
14	NA	TRBV14	TRBJ2-7	NA	TGTGCCAGCAGCCAAGACAGGAACAACTACGAGCAGTACTTC	CASSQDRNNYEQYF
14	NA	TRBV28	TRBJ1-2	NA	TGTGCCAGCAGTTTTTGGGGGGAAAACTATGGCTACACCTTC	CASSFWGENYGYTF
15	NA	TRBV2	TRBJ1-5	TRBD1	TGTGCCAGCAGGCAGACAGGGTATAGCAATCAGCCCCAGCATTTT	CASRQTGYSNQPQHF
15	few	TRBV5-8	TRBJ2-5	NA	TGTGCCAGCAGCTTGGAGGGCAGGGCGGCCGAGACCCAGTACTTC	CASSLEGRAAETQYF